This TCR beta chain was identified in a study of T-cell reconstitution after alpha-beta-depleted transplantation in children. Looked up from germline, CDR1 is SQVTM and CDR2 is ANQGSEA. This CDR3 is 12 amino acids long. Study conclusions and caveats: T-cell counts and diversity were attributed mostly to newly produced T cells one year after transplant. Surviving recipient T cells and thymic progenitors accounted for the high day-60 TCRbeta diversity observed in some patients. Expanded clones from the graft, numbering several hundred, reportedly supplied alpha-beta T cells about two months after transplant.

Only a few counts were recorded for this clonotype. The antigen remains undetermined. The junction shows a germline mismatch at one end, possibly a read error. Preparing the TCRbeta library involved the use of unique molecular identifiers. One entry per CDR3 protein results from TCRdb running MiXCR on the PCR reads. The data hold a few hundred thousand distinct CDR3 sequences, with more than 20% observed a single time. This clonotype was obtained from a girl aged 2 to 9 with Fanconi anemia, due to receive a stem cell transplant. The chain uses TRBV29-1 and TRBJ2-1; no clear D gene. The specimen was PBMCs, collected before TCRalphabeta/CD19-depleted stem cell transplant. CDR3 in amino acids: CSVIVSNNEQFF. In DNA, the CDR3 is TGCAGCGTTATCGTCTCCAACAATGAGCAGTTCTTC.